Given below is one T cell receptor (beta chain) in context. The source of the sample is a study of blood T cell repertoires in COVID-19. The repertoire was sequenced with immunoSEQ multiplex PCR; TCRdb's copy has only in-frame clones and lacks some. The profile shows 270,000 or so clones, around 86% of them singletons. This CDR3 region has 18 residues. Germline trimming cut 6 bases from V and 5 bases from J; bases unmatched to any gene: 19. CDR1 is LGHDT and CDR2 is YNNKEL in the germline V gene (reference sequence). V gene TRBV3-1 (or the pseudogene TRBV3-2) combines with J gene TRBJ2-5, with 9 bases that match TRBD2. This TCR was recovered from a young woman who had recovered from COVID-19. Source material: PBMCs or T cells enriched from blood (not recorded which). Here the CDR3 DNA reads TGTGCCAGCAGTCACAGGGGCGGGAGGGCCTGGTTTGCTGAGACCCAGTACTTC. Amino acids: CASSHRGGRAWFAETQYF.